These 25 T cell receptor beta chains came from one sample sequenced in a study of cytomegalovirus exposure and HLA in healthy donors. Primers: 60 Vbeta forward and 13 Jbeta reverse. Method: immunoSEQ multiplex PCR; TCRdb's copy keeps in-frame clones and lacks some. The sample lists about 89,000 clones; about 80% were seen once. Sequencing was done on a sample of PBMCs. Receptors were obtained from a male donor in good health and CMV-seronegative.

The chain has TRBV11-3 and TRBJ2-7; TRBD1 matches 7 bases. There are 15 residues in the CDR3. With V trimmed by 5 bases and J by 4 bases, 11 bases remained unmatched. Germline assignment: CDR1 SGHNT and CDR2 YENEEA. As DNA, the CDR3 is TGTGCCAGCAGCGTCCGGGACAGCCCCAGATACGAGCAGTACTTC. Its protein product is CASSVRDSPRYEQYF.

The chain carries TRBV2 and TRBJ2-3; D is perhaps TRBD1 (5 bases). V dropped 5 bases and J dropped 0 bases, with 12 bases sitting between them. This CDR3 contains 15 residues. In germline, CDR1 is SNHLY, CDR2 FYNNEI. CDR3 sequence reads: CASSSRELSTDTQYF. DNA of the CDR3: TGTGCCAGCAGTTCCAGGGAATTGAGCACAGATACGCAGTATTTT. The full variable domain, with the rest looked up from reference TRBV2 and TRBJ2-3, is EPEVTQTPSHQVTQMGQEVILRCVPISNHLYFYWYRQILGQKVEFLVSFYNNEISEKSEIFDDQFSVERPDGSNFTLKIRSTKLEDSAMYFCASSSRELSTDTQYFGPGTRLTVL.

The genes are TRBV4-1 and TRBJ2-6; perhaps TRBD2 as D (5 bases). Trimming removed 2 bases at V and 1 base at J, with 9 bases between. This CDR3 comprises 16 residues. In germline, CDR1 is MGHRA, CDR2 YSYEKL. The CDR3 nucleotides read TGCGCCAGCAGCCAATCGAGGGTGTCTGGGGCCAACGTCCTGACTTTC. Amino acids: CASSQSRVSGANVLTF.

This clone was recorded a few times. The chain recombines TRBV9 with TRBJ1-1; 7 bases are a match to TRBD1. The V gene end was trimmed by 3 bases and the J gene end by 8 bases; junction bases not matched to a gene: 4. This CDR3 comprises 12 residues. Germline CDR1 reads SGDLS; CDR2 reads YYNGEE. The CDR3, as DNA: TGTGCCAGCAGCGCTAGGGACAGAGAAGCTTTCTTT. Translating it yields CASSARDREAFF.

The rearrangement joins TRBV19 to TRBJ2-1; 9 nucleotides agree with TRBD2. The CDR3 sequence is 15 residues long. Germline loops: CDR1 LNHDA, CDR2 SQIVND (reference sequence). With V trimmed by 3 bases and J by 6 bases, 6 bases remained unmatched. The CDR3 loop reads CASSMREGPFNEQFF. In DNA form, the CDR3 reads TGTGCCAGTAGTATGCGGGAGGGCCCCTTCAATGAGCAGTTCTTC. The whole variable domain, remainder taken from reference TRBV19 and TRBJ2-1, is DGGITQSPKYLFRKEGQNVTLSCEQNLNHDAMYWYRQDPGQGLRLIYYSQIVNDFQKGDIAEGYSVSREKKESFPLTVTSAQKNPTAFYLCASSMREGPFNEQFFGPGTRLTVL.

The chain is built from TRBV7-9 and TRBJ2-3; D is uncertain. The CDR3 is 12 amino acids. Between the trimmed V and J ends, which lost 1 base and 8 bases, there was a span of 7 bases. CDR1 is SEHNR, CDR2 FQNEAQ, per germline (reference sequence). The CDR3 reads CASSLGAVTQYF. For the CDR3, the DNA is TGTGCCAGCAGCTTAGGCGCGGTTACGCAGTATTTT.

The chain links TRBV28 to TRBJ2-7; D uncertain. The V end lost 7 bases, the J end lost 6 bases, and 16 bases lay between the germline ends. CDR1 and CDR2 from the germline V gene are MDHEN and SYDVKM. The CDR3 covers 13 residues. CDR3 in amino acids: CASNPRPAAEQYF. In nucleotides, the CDR3 is TGTGCCAGCAACCCGAGGCCTGCCGCCGAGCAGTACTTC.

This clone has just a few counts. The CDR3 sequence: CASSQEQGHINTEAFF. DNA for the CDR3: TGCGCCAGCAGCCAAGAACAGGGACATATAAACACTGAAGCTTTCTTT. The genes are TRBV4-3 and TRBJ1-1; weak D call: TRBD1 (6 bases). V was shortened by 0 bases and J by 2 bases, with 13 bases between the two germline ends. The CDR3 length is 16 residues. CDR1 is LGHNA, CDR2 YSLEER, per germline.

The chain combines TRBV19 with TRBJ2-3, with TRBD2 identical over 9 bases. The CDR3 runs to 15 residues. Germline V gene sequence: CDR1 LNHDA, CDR2 SQIVND (reference sequence). J lost 0 bases, V lost 4 bases, and 2 bases had no gene match. CDR3 residues: CASSTSGASTDTQYF. The CDR3 DNA follows: TGTGCCAGTAGTACTAGCGGGGCAAGCACAGATACGCAGTATTTT.

The table lists this clone with a few counts. The chain recombines TRBV28 with TRBJ1-2, with a possible D match to TRBD1 (5 bases). V was cut by 8 bases and J by 2 bases, with 12 bases left in between. The CDR3 runs 13 residues. Germline lookup yields CDR1 MDHEN and CDR2 SYDVKM. CDR3 nucleotides: TGTGCCAGCCAGGGACTGTCGAACTATGGCTACACCTTC. Translated: CASQGLSNYGYTF.

The CDR3 protein is CASSGDLHGYTF. CDR3 sequence (DNA): TGTGCCTCATCGGGGGATTTGCATGGCTACACCTTC. The chain couples TRBV27 to TRBJ1-2; D perhaps matches TRBD1 (5 bases). The CDR3 runs to 12 residues. Between the trimmed V and J ends, which lost 11 bases and 6 bases, there was a span of 16 bases. In germline, CDR1 is MNHEY, CDR2 SMNVEV (reference sequence).

The chain joins TRBV5-1 to TRBJ1-2, with D possibly matching TRBD1 (5 bases). Between the trimmed V and J ends, which lost 0 bases and 6 bases, there was a span of 6 bases. Germline lookup yields CDR1 SGHRS and CDR2 YFSETQ. The CDR3 extends over 12 amino acids. CDR3: CASSLVGDGYTF. In nucleotides, the CDR3 is TGCGCCAGCAGCTTGGTAGGGGATGGCTACACCTTC.

The gene calls are TRBV4-3 and TRBJ1-6; the match to TRBD1 covers 8 bases. The CDR3 contains 14 residues. Germline CDR1 LGHNA, CDR2 YSLEER. The V segment lost 5 bases and the J segment 5 bases; nucleotides outside the gene matches: 2. The CDR3 DNA reads as TGCGCCAGCAGCACAGGGGGGGATAATTCACCCCTCCACTTT. This sequence encodes CASSTGGDNSPLHF.

J is TRBJ2-1 and V is TRBV10-3, with a possible D match to TRBD2 (5 bases). This CDR3 is built from 11 residues. V lost 4 bases, J lost 8 bases, and 6 bases lay in between. Germline CDR1 reads ENHRY; CDR2 reads SYGVKD. The CDR3: CAISARDEQFF. CDR3 coding DNA: TGTGCCATCAGTGCGAGGGATGAGCAGTTCTTC.

DNA for the CDR3: TGTGCCAGCAGCTTGTGGGCAGGGGTGAACACTGAAGCTTTCTTT. Translating it yields CASSLWAGVNTEAFF. The chain recombines TRBV5-6 with TRBJ1-1; a possible D gene is TRBD1 (6 bases). V lost 1 base and J 0 bases, leaving 10 bases between the germline ends. The CDR3 length is 15 residues. Germline CDR1 is SGHDT and CDR2 is YYEEEE.

The genes are TRBV19 and TRBJ1-4; 7 nucleotides agree with TRBD1. Germline-derived CDR1 and CDR2 are LNHDA and SQIVND (reference sequence). CDR3 length: 17 amino acids. With V trimmed by 5 bases and J by 0 bases, 9 bases remained unmatched. Written as DNA, the CDR3 is TGTGCCAGTAGTCCTACAGGGGAACCTGCAACTAATGAAAAACTGTTTTTT. Translating gives CASSPTGEPATNEKLFF.

The J gene is TRBJ1-3, the V gene TRBV5-5; a possible D gene is TRBD1 (6 bases). The CDR3 has 16 residues. Germline CDR1 is SGHKS and CDR2 is YYEKEE (reference sequence). The V gene lost 0 bases and the J gene lost 3 bases, with 13 bases spanning the gap. For the CDR3, the DNA is TGTGCCAGCAGCTTGGCGGGGGGCGCGGGTGGAAACACCATATATTTT. Translated, it gives CASSLAGGAGGNTIYF.

The rearrangement joins TRBV11-2 to TRBJ2-5; 7 bases align to TRBD1. TRBJ2-7 explains the end of the DNA better; the J call may be wrong. Germline V gives CDR1 SGHAT, CDR2 FQNNGV. The CDR3 is 17 residues long. The CDR3 coding sequence is TGTGCCAGCAGCTTAGTTCGGTCGACAGGGTTCTCCTACGAGCAGTACTTC. It codes for CASSLVRSTGFSYEQYF.

The CDR3 here is CAITSTENQPQHF. The CDR3 coding sequence is TGTGCCATCACCTCGACAGAGAATCAGCCCCAGCATTTT. The rearrangement uses TRBV10-3 and TRBJ1-5; weak D call: TRBD1 (5 bases). Trimming removed 7 bases from V and 4 bases from J, with 11 bases in between. Germline CDR1 is ENHRY and CDR2 is SYGVKD. This CDR3 has 13 residues.

V usage is TRBV11-3 and J usage is TRBJ2-1, with 9 bases lining up with TRBD1. This CDR3 region has 15 residues. In germline, CDR1 is SGHNT, CDR2 YENEEA. V lost 5 bases and J lost 2; bases outside the gene matches: 4. The CDR3 region has the DNA TGTGCCAGCAGCGACAGACAGGGGGCCTACAATGAGCAGTTCTTC. This codes for CASSDRQGAYNEQFF. Full variable domain (remainder filled in from reference TRBV11-3 and TRBJ2-1): EAGVVQSPRYKIIEKKQPVAFWCNPISGHNTLYWYLQNLGQGPELLIRYENEEAVDDSQLPKDRFSAERLKGVDSTLKIQPAELGDSAVYLCASSDRQGAYNEQFFGPGTRLTVL.

V gene TRBV19 combines with J gene TRBJ1-5; D ambiguous. This CDR3 spans 15 amino acids. Trimming stripped 4 bases from V and 3 bases from J, with 13 bases between. Germline V gene sequence: CDR1 LNHDA, CDR2 SQIVND (reference sequence). CDR3 amino acids: CASSKEEAYNQPQHF. CDR3 DNA: TGTGCCAGTAGTAAGGAGGAGGCCTACAATCAGCCCCAGCATTTT.

This clone was recorded a few times. This chain links TRBV30 with TRBJ1-1, with D perhaps matching TRBD1 (5 bases). With 2 bases removed from V and 5 bases from J, the gap between germline ends came to 12 bases. Germline V gene sequence: CDR1 GTSNPN, CDR2 SVGIG (reference sequence). The CDR3 loop spans 13 amino acids. DNA of the CDR3: TGTGCCTGGAGTATCGGACAACAGACTGAAGCTTTCTTT. The encoded protein is CAWSIGQQTEAFF.

Comment on this clone: One junction end disagrees with the germline gene, perhaps due to a read error. The chain combines TRBV7-2 with TRBJ2-7, with TRBD1 matching 10 bases. Per the germline V gene, CDR1 is SGHTA and CDR2 is FQGNSA. The CDR3 covers 16 residues. In DNA form, the CDR3 reads TGTGCCAGCAGCCCAACCGGGACAGGGGTATCCTCCGAGCAGTACTTC. It yields the protein CASSPTGTGVSSEQYF.

The chain combines TRBV16 with TRBJ1-2, with unresolved D. With 0 bases removed from V and 6 bases from J, the gap between germline ends came to 11 bases. CDR1 and CDR2 (germline): KGHSY, FQNENV. The CDR3 totals 14 residues. This CDR3 is CASSQSPRSDGYTF. The CDR3 nucleotides are TGTGCCAGCAGCCAATCGCCCCGTTCGGATGGCTACACCTTC.

By its share, this clone is medium-sized. The rearrangement joins TRBV7-3 to TRBJ2-2, with 7 bases matching TRBD1. The CDR3 covers 15 residues. V was pared by 5 bases and J by 3 bases, with 6 bases of the junction left unmatched. Looked up from germline, CDR1 is SGHTA and CDR2 is FQGTGA. The CDR3 nucleotides are TGTGCCAGCAGCCCCACACAGGGGTACACCGGGGAGCTGTTTTTT. This sequence encodes CASSPTQGYTGELFF.